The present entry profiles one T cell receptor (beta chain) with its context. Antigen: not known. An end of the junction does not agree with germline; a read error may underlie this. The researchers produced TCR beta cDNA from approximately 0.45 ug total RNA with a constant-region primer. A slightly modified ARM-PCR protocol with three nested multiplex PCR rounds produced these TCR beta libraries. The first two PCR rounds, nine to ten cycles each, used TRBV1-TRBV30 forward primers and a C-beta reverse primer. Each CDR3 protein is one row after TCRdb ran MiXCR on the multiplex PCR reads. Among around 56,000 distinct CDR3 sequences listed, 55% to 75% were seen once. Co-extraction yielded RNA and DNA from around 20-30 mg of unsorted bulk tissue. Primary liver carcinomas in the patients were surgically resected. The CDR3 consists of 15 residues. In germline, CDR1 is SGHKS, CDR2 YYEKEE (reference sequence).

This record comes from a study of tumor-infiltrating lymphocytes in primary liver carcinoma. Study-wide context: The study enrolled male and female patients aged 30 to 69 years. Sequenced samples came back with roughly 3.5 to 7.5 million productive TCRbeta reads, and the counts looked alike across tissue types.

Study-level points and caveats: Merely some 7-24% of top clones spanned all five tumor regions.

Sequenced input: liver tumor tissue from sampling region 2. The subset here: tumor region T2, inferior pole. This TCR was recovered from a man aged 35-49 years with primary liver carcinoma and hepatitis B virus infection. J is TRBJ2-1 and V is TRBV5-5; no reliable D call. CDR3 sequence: CASSLDSPPYNEQFF. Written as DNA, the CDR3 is TGTGCCAGTAGTCTTGACTCTCCCCCGTACAATGAACAGTTCTTC.